This record covers a single T cell receptor (beta chain). What it binds is unknown. The CDR3 spans 15 residues. The germline CDR1 and CDR2 sequences are SEHNR and FQNEAQ (reference sequence). Trimming stripped 5 bases from V and 4 bases from J, with 15 bases between. Produced via immunoSEQ multiplex PCR; TCRdb's table is partial and in-frame only. Of about 270,000 clones listed, just over 85% were seen once; the top ten hold about 1%. The sample originates from a study of cytomegalovirus exposure and HLA in healthy donors. Study results and caveats: The classifier reportedly diagnosed cytomegalovirus status with high specificity and sensitivity.

The approximately 120-subject validation cohort, separate from the roughly 670-subject first cohort, included the donors. This sequence was found in a woman aged 18-29 years in good health and CMV-seronegative. V gene TRBV7-9 combines with J gene TRBJ1-3, with a possible D match to TRBD1 (5 bases). The specimen sequenced was PBMCs. The CDR3 is CASSPPRSGGNTIYF. In DNA form, the CDR3 reads TGTGCCAGCAGCCCGCCTCGATCAGGGGGAAACACCATATATTTT.